This T cell receptor (beta chain) is from a study of blood T cell repertoires in COVID-19. Across the study: Acute and convalescent COVID-19 specimens originated in the United States, Italy and Spain. PBMCs, B-cell-depleted T cells, or T cells provided the cDNA or gDNA that made up the material.

V was pared by 2 bases and J by 6 bases, with 2 bases between. Germline V lookup: CDR1 MNHNS, CDR2 SASEGT. CDR3 length equals 11 residues. Authors' data handling: Estimation of nucleated cell counts relied on the amplification of reference gene primers. Clones were sequenced by immunoSEQ multiplex PCR, and TCRdb holds only the in-frame ones, with some missing. The DNA gave D and trimming, while V, J and clone size come from that table. The sample lists under 300,000 clones; around 86% were seen once. The sample consisted of peripheral blood. The chain has TRBV6-1 and TRBJ1-3, with D hard to call. The clonotype was recovered from a man younger than 40 who had recovered from COVID-19. CDR3 nucleotides: TGTGCCAGCAGTGAACAAAACACCATATATTTT. Protein sequence: CASSEQNTIYF.